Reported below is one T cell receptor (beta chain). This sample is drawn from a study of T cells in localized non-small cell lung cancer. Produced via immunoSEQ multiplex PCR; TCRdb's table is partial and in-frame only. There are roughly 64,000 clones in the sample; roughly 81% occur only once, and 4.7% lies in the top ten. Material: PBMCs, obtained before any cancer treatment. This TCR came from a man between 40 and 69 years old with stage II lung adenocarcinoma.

The CDR3 region is CASSIEGGSTARGSYNEQFF. The CDR3 nucleotides read TGTGCCAGTAGTATAGAAGGGGGTAGTACCGCGCGGGGCTCCTACAATGAGCAGTTCTTC. The V gene is TRBV19, the J gene TRBJ2-1, with D perhaps being TRBD1 or TRBD2 (6 bases each). This CDR3 is 20 amino acids long. Trimming pared 0 bases from V and 0 bases from J, leaving 21 bases between. Germline V lookup: CDR1 LNHDA, CDR2 SQIVND (reference sequence).